This TCR beta chain came from a study of T cell changes during pregnancy in multiple sclerosis. Produced via immunoSEQ multiplex PCR; TCRdb's table is partial and in-frame only. The data contain tens of thousands of clones, 80% to 90% of them singletons. The CDR3 contains 14 residues. Germline CDR1 is SNHLY and CDR2 is FYNNEI. V shed 4 bases and J 2 bases; nucleotides not matched to a gene: 2. The input for sequencing was CD4+ T cells from peripheral blood mononuclear cells, taken before pregnancy. The origin of this receptor is a female donor with multiple sclerosis, enrolled in a pregnancy study. J is TRBJ1-2 and V is TRBV2; TRBD1 agrees at 9 bases. The CDR3 DNA sequence: TGTGCCAGCAGTGCCGACAGGGGGAACTATGGCTACACCTTC. It yields the protein CASSADRGNYGYTF.